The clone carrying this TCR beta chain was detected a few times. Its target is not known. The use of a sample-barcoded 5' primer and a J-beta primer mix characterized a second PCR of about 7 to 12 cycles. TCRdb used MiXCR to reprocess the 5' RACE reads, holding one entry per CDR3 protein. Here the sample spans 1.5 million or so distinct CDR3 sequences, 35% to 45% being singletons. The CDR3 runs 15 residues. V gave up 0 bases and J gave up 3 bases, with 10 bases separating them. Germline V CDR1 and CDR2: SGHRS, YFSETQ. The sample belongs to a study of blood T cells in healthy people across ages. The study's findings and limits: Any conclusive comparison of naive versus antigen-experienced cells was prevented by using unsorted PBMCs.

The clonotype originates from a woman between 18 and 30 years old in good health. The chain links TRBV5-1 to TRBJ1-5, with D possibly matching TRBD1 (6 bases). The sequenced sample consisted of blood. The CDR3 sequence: CASSLEAGVNQPQHF. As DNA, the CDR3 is TGCGCCAGCAGCTTGGAGGCAGGGGTCAATCAGCCCCAGCATTTT.